The TCR beta chain described here comes from a study of blood T cell repertoires in COVID-19. Turning to the study itself: Some COVID-19 samples were acute and others convalescent; all came from the United States, Italy and Spain.

Per the germline V gene, CDR1 is SEHNR and CDR2 is FQNEAQ (reference sequence). The length of the CDR3 is 14 residues. Losses at the gene ends were 5 bases for V and 7 bases for J; bases not matched to a gene: 5. This clone occurred once. The method was immunoSEQ multiplex PCR; TCRdb's version includes in-frame clones alone and lacks a portion of them. The table lists tens of thousands of clones, less than 85% of them singletons, with 2.6% in the top ten. V and J are TRBV7-9 and TRBJ2-3, with TRBD1 identical over 11 bases. Sequences were obtained from peripheral blood. The origin of this receptor is a human donor with acute or convalescent COVID-19. The donor label of this sample is uncertain. The CDR3 bases are TGTGCCAGCAGCCCCGGACAGGGGGCGAATACGCAGTATTTT. Its translation: CASSPGQGANTQYF. The variable domain in full, with the rest retrieved from reference TRBV7-9 and TRBJ2-3, is DTGVSQNPRHKITKRGQNVTFRCDPISEHNRLYWYRQTLGQGPEFLTYFQNEAQLEKSRLLSDRFSAERPKGSFSTLEIQRTEQGDSAMYLCASSPGQGANTQYFGPGTRLTVL.